The sequence of this TCR beta chain was determined in a study of cytomegalovirus exposure and HLA in healthy donors. Trimming at V came to 1 base and at J to 3 bases, leaving 12 bases not matched to a gene. CDR1 and CDR2 from the germline V gene are LGHNA and YSLEER. CDR3 length equals 19 residues. The study ran its PCR with 60 Vbeta and 13 Jbeta primers. Clones were read by immunoSEQ multiplex PCR, and TCRdb kept only the in-frame ones, dropping some. The top ten clones hold under 2% of a sample with about 190,000 clones, around 83% of them seen once. This TCR came from a man in his forties in good health and CMV-seropositive. The chain has TRBV4-3 and TRBJ2-1; 10 nucleotides align to TRBD2. Material for sequencing was PBMCs. The CDR3 region is CASSQVVGGLARNYNEQFF. The CDR3 DNA reads as TGCGCCAGCAGCCAAGTGGTGGGGGGACTAGCGCGGAACTACAATGAGCAGTTCTTC.